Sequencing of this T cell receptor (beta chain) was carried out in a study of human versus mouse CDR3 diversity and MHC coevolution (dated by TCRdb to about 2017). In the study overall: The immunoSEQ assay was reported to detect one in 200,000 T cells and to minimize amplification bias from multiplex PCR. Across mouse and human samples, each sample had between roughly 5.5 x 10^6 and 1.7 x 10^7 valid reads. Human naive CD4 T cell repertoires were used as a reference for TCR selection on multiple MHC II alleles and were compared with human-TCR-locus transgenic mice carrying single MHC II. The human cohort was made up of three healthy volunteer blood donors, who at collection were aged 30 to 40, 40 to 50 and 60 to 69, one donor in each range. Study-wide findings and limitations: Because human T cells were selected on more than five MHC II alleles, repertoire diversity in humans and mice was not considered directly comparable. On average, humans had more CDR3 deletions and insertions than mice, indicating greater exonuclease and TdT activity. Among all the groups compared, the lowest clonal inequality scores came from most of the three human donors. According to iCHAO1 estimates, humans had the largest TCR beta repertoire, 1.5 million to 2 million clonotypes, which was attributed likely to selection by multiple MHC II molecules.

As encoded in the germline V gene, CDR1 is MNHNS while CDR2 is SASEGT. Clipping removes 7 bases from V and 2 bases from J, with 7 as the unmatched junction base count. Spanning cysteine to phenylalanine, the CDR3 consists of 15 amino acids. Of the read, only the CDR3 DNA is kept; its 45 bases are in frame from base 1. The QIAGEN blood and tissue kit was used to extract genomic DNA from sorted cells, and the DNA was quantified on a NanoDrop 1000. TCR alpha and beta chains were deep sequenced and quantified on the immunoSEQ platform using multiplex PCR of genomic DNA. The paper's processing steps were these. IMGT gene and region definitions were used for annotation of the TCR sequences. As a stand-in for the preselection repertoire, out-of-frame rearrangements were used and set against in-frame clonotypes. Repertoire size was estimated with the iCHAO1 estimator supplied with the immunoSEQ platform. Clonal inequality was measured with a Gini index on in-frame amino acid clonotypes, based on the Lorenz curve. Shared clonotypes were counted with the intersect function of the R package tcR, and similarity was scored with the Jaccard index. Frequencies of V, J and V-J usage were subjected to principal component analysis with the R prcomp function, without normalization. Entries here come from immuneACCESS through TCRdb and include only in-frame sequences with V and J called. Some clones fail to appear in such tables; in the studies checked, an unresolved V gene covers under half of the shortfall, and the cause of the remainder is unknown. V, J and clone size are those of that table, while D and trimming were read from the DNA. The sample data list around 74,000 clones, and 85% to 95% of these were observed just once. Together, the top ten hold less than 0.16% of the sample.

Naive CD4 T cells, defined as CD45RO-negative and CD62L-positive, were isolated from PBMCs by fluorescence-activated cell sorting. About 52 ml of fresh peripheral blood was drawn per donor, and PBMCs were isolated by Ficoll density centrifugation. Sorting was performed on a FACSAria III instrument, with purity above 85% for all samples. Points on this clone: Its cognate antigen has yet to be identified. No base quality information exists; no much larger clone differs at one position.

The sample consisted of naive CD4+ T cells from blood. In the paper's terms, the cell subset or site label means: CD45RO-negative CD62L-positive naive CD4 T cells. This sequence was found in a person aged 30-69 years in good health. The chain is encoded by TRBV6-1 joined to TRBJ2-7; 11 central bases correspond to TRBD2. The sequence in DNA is TGTGCCAGCAAGATTGGGACTAGCGGTCCCTACGAGCAGTACTTC. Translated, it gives CASKIGTSGPYEQYF.